The present T cell receptor (beta chain) was sequenced within a study of blood T cells in healthy people across ages. General study results and limits: Compared with aged donors, long-lived donors showed fewer expanded clones, suggesting selection.

With respect to this clonotype: The antigen is not known.

For the second PCR, which ran for roughly 7 to 11 cycles, a sample-barcoded 5' primer and a J-beta primer mix were used. TCRdb itself ran the 5' RACE reads through MiXCR, one entry per CDR3 protein. The sample holds more than 900,000 distinct CDR3 sequences, 25% to 30% seen once. Germline assignment: CDR1 SGHRS and CDR2 YFSETQ. The trim removed 0 bases at V and 4 bases at J, leaving 5 bases unmatched. This CDR3 is built from 16 residues. This sample also belongs to another study, concerning T cells of mothers and their children. That report adds: Donation was provided by three healthy Caucasian mothers along with their six children.

The chain has TRBV5-1 and TRBJ2-1; 9 nucleotides match TRBD1. Sequencing was performed on blood. The TCR originated in a woman aged 40 to 49 in good health. The CDR3 DNA follows: TGCGCCAGCAGCTTGGCCGGGACAGGGCCATACAATGAGCAGTTCTTC. The encoded protein is CASSLAGTGPYNEQFF.